The 4 T cell receptor beta chains below come from one sample, sequenced in a study of OX40 agonist ivuxolimab in advanced cancers. Repertoires were generated with immunoSEQ multiplex PCR, while TCRdb's copy carries only in-frame clones and drops some. This sample yields about 36,000 clones, of which around 73% are seen a single time; 13% belongs to the top ten. Sequencing used CD4+ or CD8+ T cells sorted from blood, obtained in a trial of the OX40 agonist ivuxolimab. These receptors all come from an adult with an advanced solid tumor such as melanoma, head and neck, liver or kidney cancer.

On this clone: An end of the junction does not agree with germline; a read error may underlie this. This chain links TRBV7-3 with TRBJ1-1; D possibly corresponds to TRBD1 (5 bases). In germline, CDR1 is SGHTA, CDR2 FQGTGA. This CDR3 region has 14 residues. The CDR3 sequence is CASSPGGGNTKAFF. Here the CDR3 DNA reads TGTGCCAGCAGCCCCGGGGGTGGGAACACTAAAGCTTTCTTT. Filled out from reference TRBV7-3 and TRBJ1-1, the complete variable domain reads GAGVSQTPSNKVTEKGKYVELRCDPISGHTALYWYRQSLGQGPEFLIYFQGTGAADDSGLPNDRFFAVRPEGSVSTLKIQRTERGDSAVYLCASSPGGGNTKAFFGQGTRLTVV.

This rearrangement joins TRBV11-3 to TRBJ2-7; 9 positions match TRBD1. Germline assignment: CDR1 SGHNT and CDR2 YENEEA. The CDR3 runs 15 residues. The trim removed 2 bases at V and 5 bases at J, leaving 7 bases unmatched. CDR3 nucleotide sequence: TGTGCCAGCAGCTTAACCGGGACAGGGTTTAACGAGCAGTACTTC. As protein: CASSLTGTGFNEQYF.

This clone appeared a few times. The V and J genes are TRBV6-1 and TRBJ1-5; 10 nucleotides line up with TRBD1. The germline gives CDR1 MNHNS, CDR2 SASEGT. V was pared by 2 bases and J by 3 bases, with 4 bases of the junction left unmatched. This CDR3 has 16 residues. The CDR3 nucleotides are TGTGCCAGCAGTGAAAGGACAGGGGGGAACAATCAGCCCCAGCATTTT. This encodes CASSERTGGNNQPQHF.

The chain has TRBV27 and TRBJ2-1, with 10 bases lining up with TRBD1. The germline V gene encodes CDR1 MNHEY and CDR2 SMNVEV (reference sequence). Losses at the gene ends were 5 bases for V and 2 bases for J; bases not matched to a gene: 6. CDR3 size: 16 residues. CDR3 sequence reads: CASSTRDRGAYNEQFF. CDR3 nucleotides: TGTGCCAGCAGTACCCGGGACAGGGGCGCCTACAATGAGCAGTTCTTC.